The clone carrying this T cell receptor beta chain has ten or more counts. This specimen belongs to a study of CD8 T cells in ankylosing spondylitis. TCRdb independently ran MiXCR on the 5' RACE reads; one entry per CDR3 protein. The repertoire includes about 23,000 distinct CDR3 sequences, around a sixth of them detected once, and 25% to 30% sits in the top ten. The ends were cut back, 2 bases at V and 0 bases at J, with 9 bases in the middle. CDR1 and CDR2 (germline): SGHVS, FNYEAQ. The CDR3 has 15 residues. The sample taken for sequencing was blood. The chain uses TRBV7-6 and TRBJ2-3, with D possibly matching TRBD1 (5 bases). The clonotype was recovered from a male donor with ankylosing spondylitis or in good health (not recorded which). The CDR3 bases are TGTGCCAGCAGCTTATTGGGGCAGAGCACAGATACGCAGTATTTT. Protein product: CASSLLGQSTDTQYF.